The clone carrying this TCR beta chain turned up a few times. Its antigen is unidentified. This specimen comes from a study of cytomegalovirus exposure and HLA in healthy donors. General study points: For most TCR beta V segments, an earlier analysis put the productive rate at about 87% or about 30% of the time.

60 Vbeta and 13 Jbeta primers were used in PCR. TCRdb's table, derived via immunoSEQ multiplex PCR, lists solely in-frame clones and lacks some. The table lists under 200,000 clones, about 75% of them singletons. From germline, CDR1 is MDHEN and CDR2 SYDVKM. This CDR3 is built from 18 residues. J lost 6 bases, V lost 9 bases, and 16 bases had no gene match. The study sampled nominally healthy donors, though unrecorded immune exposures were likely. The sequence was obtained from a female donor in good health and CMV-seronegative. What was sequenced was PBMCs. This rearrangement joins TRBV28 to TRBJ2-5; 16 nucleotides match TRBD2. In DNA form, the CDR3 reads TGTGCCAGTAAGACCGGGACTAGCGGGAGGGCCAGGCGAAAGACCCAGTACTTC. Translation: CASKTGTSGRARRKTQYF.